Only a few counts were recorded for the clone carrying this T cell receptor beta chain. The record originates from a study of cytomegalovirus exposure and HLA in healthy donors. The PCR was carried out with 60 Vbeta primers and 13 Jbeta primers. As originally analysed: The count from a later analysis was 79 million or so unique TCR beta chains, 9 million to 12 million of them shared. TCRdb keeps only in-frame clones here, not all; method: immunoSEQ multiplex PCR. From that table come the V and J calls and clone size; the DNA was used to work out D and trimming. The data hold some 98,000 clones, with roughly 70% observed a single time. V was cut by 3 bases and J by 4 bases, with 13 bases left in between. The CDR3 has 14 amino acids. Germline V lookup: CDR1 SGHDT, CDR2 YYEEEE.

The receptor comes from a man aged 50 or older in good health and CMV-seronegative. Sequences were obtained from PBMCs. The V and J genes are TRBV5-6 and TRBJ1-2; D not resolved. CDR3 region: CASSSRTGIYGYTF. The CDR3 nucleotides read TGTGCCAGCAGCTCCCGAACCGGGATCTATGGCTACACCTTC.